A single sample gave rise to the 4 T cell receptor beta chains below, sequenced in a study of human versus mouse CDR3 diversity and MHC coevolution. Method: immunoSEQ multiplex PCR; TCRdb's copy keeps in-frame clones and lacks some. Of over 60,000 clones listed, around 92% are singletons. The specimen sequenced was naive CD4+ T cells from blood. The subset is: CD45RO-negative CD62L-positive naive CD4 T cells. Receptors originate from a person aged 30-70 years in good health.

With respect to this clone: Other DNA sequences in the sample encode the same CDR3. The genes are TRBV2 and TRBJ1-5, with 8 bases lining up with TRBD1. CDR1 and CDR2 from the germline V gene are SNHLY and FYNNEI. The CDR3 is 15 amino acids. The V segment lost 2 bases and the J segment 5 bases; nucleotides outside the gene matches: 5. The CDR3 nucleotides read TGTGCCAGCAGTGAACGGCAGGGGGCTGATCAGCCCCAGCATTTT. This encodes CASSERQGADQPQHF.

The chain employs TRBV30 and TRBJ2-5; 7 bases match TRBD2. The J call is doubtful: the DNA matches TRBJ2-7 better. Germline lookup yields CDR1 GTSNPN and CDR2 SVGIG (reference sequence). The CDR3 has 13 residues. The CDR3 DNA is TGTGCCTGGAGTTACCGGGAGGCCTACGAGCAGTACTTC. Translated: CAWSYREAYEQYF.

This chain uses TRBV25-1 with TRBJ2-1, with 8 positions matching TRBD1. Germline V CDR1 and CDR2: MGHDK, SYGVNS. Unmatched junction bases numbered 8, after V lost 3 bases and J lost 7 bases. CDR3 length equals 15 residues. The CDR3, as DNA: TGTGCCAGCAGTGAGACAGGGGCCCTTAGGAATGAGCAGTTCTTC. Protein product: CASSETGALRNEQFF.

The rearrangement joins TRBV11-3 to TRBJ2-3; 8 nucleotides agree with TRBD2. The CDR3 is made up of 14 amino acids. Germline CDR1 reads SGHNT; CDR2 reads YENEEA. V was pared by 3 bases and J by 3 bases, with 2 bases of the junction left unmatched. As DNA, the CDR3 is TGTGCCAGCAGCTTCGGCGGGAGGACAGATACGCAGTATTTT. This encodes CASSFGGRTDTQYF. The full variable domain, with the rest looked up from reference TRBV11-3 and TRBJ2-3, is EAGVVQSPRYKIIEKKQPVAFWCNPISGHNTLYWYLQNLGQGPELLIRYENEEAVDDSQLPKDRFSAERLKGVDSTLKIQPAELGDSAVYLCASSFGGRTDTQYFGPGTRLTVL.